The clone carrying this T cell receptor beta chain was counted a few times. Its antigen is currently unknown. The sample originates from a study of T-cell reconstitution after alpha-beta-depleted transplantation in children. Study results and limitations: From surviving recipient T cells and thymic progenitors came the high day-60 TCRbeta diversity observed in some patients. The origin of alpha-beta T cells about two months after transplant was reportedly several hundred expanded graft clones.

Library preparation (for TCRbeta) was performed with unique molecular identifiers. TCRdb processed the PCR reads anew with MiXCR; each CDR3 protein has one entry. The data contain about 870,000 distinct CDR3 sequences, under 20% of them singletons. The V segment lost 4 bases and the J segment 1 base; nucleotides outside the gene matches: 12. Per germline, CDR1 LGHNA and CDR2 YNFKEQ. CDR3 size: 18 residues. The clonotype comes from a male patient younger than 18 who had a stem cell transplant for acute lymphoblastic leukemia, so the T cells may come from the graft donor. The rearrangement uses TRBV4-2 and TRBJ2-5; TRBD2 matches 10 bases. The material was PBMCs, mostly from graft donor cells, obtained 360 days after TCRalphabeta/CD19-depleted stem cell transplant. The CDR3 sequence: CASSPSLPTSGFQETQYF. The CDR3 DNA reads TGTGCCAGCAGCCCGAGCCTCCCGACTAGCGGGTTCCAAGAGACCCAGTACTTC.